This TCR beta chain was profiled in a study of CD8+CD57+ T cells in acquired aplastic anemia. Genomic DNA was employed as the template in profiling TCR beta VDJ and CDR3. Each CDR3 protein gets one entry after TCRdb re-called the reads with MiXCR. The data hold 150,000 to 200,000 distinct CDR3 sequences, with roughly 48% observed a single time. The table lists this clonotype with a count of one. This clone may be a read error of a much larger clone one base away. Patients chosen for sequencing had shown CD8+CD57+ cell expansion by flow cytometry. Germline values: CDR1 SGHTA, CDR2 FQGNSA. Germline trimming cut 0 bases from V and 6 bases from J; bases unmatched to any gene: 4. CDR3 length: 15 amino acids.

The sample was sorted CD4+, CD8+, or CD8+CD57+ T cells (not recorded which) from PBMCs. The clonotype was recovered from a human donor with aplastic anemia. The genes are TRBV7-2 and TRBJ2-1, with TRBD2 matching over 8 bases. The CDR3 sequence: CASSLASGICNEQFF. The CDR3 DNA is TGTGCCAGCAGCTTAGCTAGCGGGATCTGCAATGAGCAGTTCTTC.